This entry is about one T cell receptor beta chain. Its antigen is not known. A CD45RA-negative memory subset and a CD45RA+ naive subset were separated from the CD4+ cells. These data belong to a study of shared clonotypes between healthy human individuals. Study results and limitations: The sharing of 5% to 5.5% of naive CD4 clonotypes was seen across a few donors.

This table comes from immunoSEQ multiplex PCR, and its TCRdb copy is limited to in-frame clones, with some not included. The profile shows 2 million to 2.5 million clones, roughly 93% of them singletons. The material sequenced was naive CD4+ T cells from PBMCs. Subset described: CD45RA+ positively selected. This TCR was sampled from a man between 18 and 29 years old in good health. Some clones in this sample may be carry-over from other donors' samples.

Written as DNA, the CDR3 is TGTGCCAGCAGCTTAGTCCGGAAGGGTGAGCAGTTCTTC. Translating it yields CASSLVRKGEQFF. The chain links TRBV7-2 to TRBJ2-1; the D is unclear. V lost 1 base, J lost 9 bases, and 10 bases lay in between. The length of the CDR3 is 13 residues. Germline V lookup: CDR1 SGHTA, CDR2 FQGNSA.